The table lists the clone carrying this T cell receptor beta chain with many counts. What it binds is unknown. RNA transcripts provided the source from which TCR beta CDR3 regions were amplified. RT-PCR in the first round (using the HTBI primer set) targeted the TCR CDR3. Using its own MiXCR run on the multiplex PCR reads, TCRdb lists one record per CDR3 protein. This table holds approximately 690,000 distinct CDR3 sequences, less than 25% found once. The sample originates from a study of T cells in Graves' hyperthyroidism and ophthalmopathy. Study context: Peripheral blood was acquired at first diagnosis, ahead of any therapy whatsoever.

Trimming removed 2 bases from V and 4 bases from J, with 26 bases in between. The CDR3 contains 19 residues. The germline V gene encodes CDR1 LGHDT and CDR2 YNNKEL (reference sequence). The authors obtained PBMCs from 7.5 to 10 ml of fresh peripheral blood. Study-level findings and limits: Ophthalmopathy, which appeared later, was predicted by the model a median approximately 6 months before onset. Clonotypes that were expanded in thyroid above 0.001 mostly appeared in blood too.

V is TRBV3-1 and J is TRBJ1-1, with a tentative D call TRBD1 (5 bases). The sample was blood. The receptor was isolated from a man aged 25 to 45 with Graves' ophthalmopathy. This chain's CDR3 is CASSQYSWRVGAWVTEAFF. The CDR3 DNA is TGTGCCAGCAGCCAATATAGTTGGAGAGTCGGGGCGTGGGTCACTGAAGCTTTCTTT.